The present T cell receptor (beta chain) was sequenced within a study of identifying expanded T cells in peripheral blood. No infections or other immune events were documented during collection. Clones were sequenced by immunoSEQ multiplex PCR, and TCRdb holds only the in-frame ones, with some missing. The sample consists of about 58,000 clones, approximately 80% of them appearing once. The sample was blood. The TCR sequence derives from a person aged 18 to 75 in good health.

The CDR3 spells CASSQGATQYF. The CDR3, as DNA: TGCGCCAGCAGCCAGGGTGCGACCCAGTACTTC. V gene TRBV4-1 combines with J gene TRBJ2-5; D unresolved. The germline gives CDR1 MGHRA, CDR2 YSYEKL. The V end lost 3 bases, the J end lost 7 bases, and 6 bases lay between the germline ends. This CDR3 contains 11 residues.